These T cell receptor beta chains were read from a single sample in a study of shared clonotypes between healthy human individuals. TCRdb keeps only in-frame clones here, not all; method: immunoSEQ multiplex PCR. The table records millions of clones, approximately 94% of them present only once. Sequencing was done on a sample of naive CD4+ T cells sorted from blood. Receptor source: a man between 18 and 29 years old in good health. Each CDR3 is given with its conserved first and last residue. A D gene is named only where the DNA matches it firmly. Only part of the rows carry a size: once, few, many, or a class if the clone is expanded.

>TRBV19|TRBJ1-4|once|-
CASSPRGINEKLFF
TGTGCCAGTAGTCCCCGGGGCATTAATGAAAAACTGTTTTTT
>TRBV5-1|TRBJ2-3|-|TRBD2
CASSSGGGSTDTQYF
TGCGCCAGCAGCAGTGGCGGGGGAAGCACAGATACGCAGTATTTT
>TRBV7-9|TRBJ1-2|-|TRBD1
CASSPRTTGREGGYTF
TGTGCCAGCAGCCCGCGAACGACAGGGAGAGAGGGCGGCTACACCTTC
>TRBV7-2|TRBJ1-1|-|-
CASSLVEAVATEAFF
TGTGCCAGCAGCTTAGTCGAGGCAGTAGCCACTGAAGCTTTCTTT
>TRBV19|TRBJ1-1|-|-
CATSNRVSEAFF
TGTGCCACGTCGAACAGGGTGTCTGAAGCTTTCTTT
>TRBV6-5|TRBJ1-1|-|-
CASSYSAAMNTEAFF
TGTGCCAGCAGTTACTCTGCGGCCATGAACACTGAAGCTTTCTTT
>TRBV18|TRBJ2-1|-|TRBD2
CASSPMGGGSNEQFF
TGTGCCAGCTCACCAATGGGGGGAGGGTCCAATGAGCAGTTCTTC
>TRBV28|TRBJ1-5|-|-
CASRMIENQPQHF
TGTGCCAGCAGAATGATCGAGAATCAGCCCCAGCATTTT
>TRBV6-5|TRBJ2-7|-|TRBD2
CASSATSGNTYEQYF
TGTGCCAGCAGCGCGACTAGCGGGAATACCTACGAGCAGTACTTC
>TRBV5-4|TRBJ2-7|-|TRBD1
CASSLARDRGRAEQYF
TGTGCCAGCAGCTTGGCCCGGGACAGGGGGCGCGCCGAGCAGTACTTC
>TRBV13|TRBJ2-7|once|TRBD1
CASSLGPGTAYEQYF
TGTGCCAGCAGCTTAGGCCCCGGGACAGCCTACGAGCAGTACTTC
>TRBV15|TRBJ1-1|-|TRBD1
CATSRDHVGQGGTEAFF
TGTGCCACCAGCAGAGATCATGTAGGACAGGGGGGAACTGAAGCTTTCTTT
>TRBV6-5|TRBJ1-6|few|-
CASSRGRNNSPLHF
TGTGCCAGCAGCCGCGGACGGAATAATTCACCCCTCCACTTT
>TRBV19|TRBJ1-6|-|-
CASSPGDSALHF
TGTGCCAGTAGCCCCGGGGATTCAGCCCTCCACTTT
>TRBV2|TRBJ2-5|-|-
CASSVGRAETQYF
TGTGCCAGCAGTGTTGGTAGGGCCGAGACCCAGTACTTC
>TRBV5-1|TRBJ2-3|-|-
CASSNQELTDTQYF
TGCGCCAGCAGTAATCAGGAGTTAACAGATACGCAGTATTTT
>TRBV10-2|TRBJ2-1|-|-
CASLEAIVYNEQFF
TGCGCCAGCTTGGAGGCTATTGTGTACAATGAGCAGTTCTTC
>TRBV6-1|TRBJ1-5|-|TRBD1
CASSVGQQPQHF
TGTGCCAGCAGTGTGGGACAGCAGCCCCAGCATTTT
>TRBV19|TRBJ1-4|-|-
CASSIGAGSTNEKLFF
TGTGCCAGTAGTATAGGTGCCGGCAGCACTAATGAAAAACTGTTTTTT
>TRBV6-6|TRBJ1-2|-|TRBD1
CASSNNVGQAYGYTF
TGTGCCAGCAGTAATAATGTGGGACAGGCCTATGGCTACACCTTC
>TRBV5-6|TRBJ1-1|-|-
CASSRRDGDTEAFF
TGTGCCAGCAGCCGCAGGGACGGGGACACTGAAGCTTTCTTT
>TRBV11-2|TRBJ1-3|-|-
CASSLEQGYSGNTIYF
TGTGCCAGCAGCTTAGAGCAGGGCTATTCTGGAAACACCATATATTTT
>TRBV29-1|TRBJ2-2|-|TRBD2
CSVTLAGDNTGELFF
TGCAGCGTGACACTAGCGGGAGATAACACCGGGGAGCTGTTTTTT
>TRBV30|TRBJ1-1|-|-
CAWRVVSEAFF
TGTGCCTGGAGGGTTGTCTCTGAAGCTTTCTTT
>TRBV28|TRBJ2-3|-|TRBD1
CASSLHPGTGARQYF
TGTGCCAGCAGTCTCCACCCCGGGACAGGGGCGAGGCAGTATTTT
>TRBV5-4|TRBJ2-7|-|-
CASSSKDPTYEQYF
TGTGCCAGCAGCTCAAAGGACCCTACCTACGAGCAGTACTTC
>TRBV19|TRBJ2-3|-|-
CASNLVGTDTQYF
TGTGCCAGTAACCTTGTCGGCACAGATACGCAGTATTTT
>TRBV9|TRBJ2-3|once|TRBD1
CASSVAGTVTDTQYF
TGTGCCAGCAGCGTAGCTGGGACAGTAACAGATACGCAGTATTTT
>TRBV6-1|TRBJ2-5|-|-
CASSESAGTGIWVETQYF
TGTGCCAGCAGTGAATCGGCAGGGACTGGGATCTGGGTTGAGACCCAGTACTTC
>TRBV11-2|TRBJ1-3|-|-
CASSLDRNTIYF
TGTGCCAGCAGCTTGGACCGAAACACCATATATTTT
>TRBV10-3|TRBJ1-4|-|TRBD1
CAIRDPLQGEEKLFF
TGTGCCATCAGGGATCCATTACAGGGGGAGGAAAAACTGTTTTTT
>TRBV7-2|TRBJ2-7|-|-
CASSLAGGGSYEQYF
TGTGCCAGCAGCTTAGCGGGGGGCGGATCCTACGAGCAGTACTTC
>TRBV2|TRBJ1-4|-|-
CASRAGATNEKLFF
TGTGCCAGCAGGGCGGGAGCAACTAATGAAAAACTGTTTTTT
>TRBV6-5|TRBJ2-7|-|-
CASSRGQEQYF
TGTGCCAGCAGTCGCGGACAGGAGCAGTACTTC